This TCR beta chain was sequenced in a study of control samples from healthy donors and cancer patients. Sequenced by immunoSEQ multiplex PCR; TCRdb stores in-frame clones only, minus some. The data show around 190,000 clones, with 90% seen just once and more than 1.3% held by the top ten. This clonotype was obtained from a woman between 45 and 60 years old in good health. The sample was blood.

The CDR3: CASSHPDRLSGNTIYF. The CDR3 nucleotides are TGCGCCAGCAGCCACCCGGACAGGCTATCTGGAAACACCATATATTTT. This chain links TRBV4-1 with TRBJ1-3, with TRBD1 identical over 7 bases. In germline, CDR1 is MGHRA, CDR2 YSYEKL. The CDR3 spans 16 residues. V gave up 3 bases and J gave up 1 base; unmatched junction bases: 6.